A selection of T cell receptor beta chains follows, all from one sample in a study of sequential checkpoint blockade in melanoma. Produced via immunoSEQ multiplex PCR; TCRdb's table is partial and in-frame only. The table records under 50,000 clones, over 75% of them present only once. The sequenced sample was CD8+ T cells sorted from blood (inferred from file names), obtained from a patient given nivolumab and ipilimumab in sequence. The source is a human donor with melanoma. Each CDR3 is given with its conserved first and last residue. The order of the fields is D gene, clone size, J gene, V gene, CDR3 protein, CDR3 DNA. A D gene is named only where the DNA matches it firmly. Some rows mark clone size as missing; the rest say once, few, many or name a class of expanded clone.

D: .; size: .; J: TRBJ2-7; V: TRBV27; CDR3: CASSPQRYLSYEQYF; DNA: TGTGCCAGCAGTCCTCAGAGGTACCTCTCCTACGAGCAGTACTTC
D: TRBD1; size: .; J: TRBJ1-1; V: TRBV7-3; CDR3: CASSPTGGGTEAFF; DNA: TGTGCCAGCAGCCCCACAGGGGGGGGCACTGAAGCTTTCTTT
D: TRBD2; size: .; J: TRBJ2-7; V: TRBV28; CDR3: CASSLLGTSDPYEQYF; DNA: TGTGCCAGCAGTTTATTAGGGACTAGCGATCCCTACGAGCAGTACTTC
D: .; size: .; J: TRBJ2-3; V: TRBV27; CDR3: CASLGVTDTQYF; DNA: TGTGCCAGCCTTGGAGTTACAGATACGCAGTATTTT
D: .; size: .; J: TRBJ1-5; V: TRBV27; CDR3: CASSWEGDSNQPQHF; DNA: TGTGCCAGCAGTTGGGAGGGAGATAGCAATCAGCCCCAGCATTTT
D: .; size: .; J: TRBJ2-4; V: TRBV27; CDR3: CASSSRLQGWENIQYF; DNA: TGTGCCAGCAGTTCTCGACTTCAGGGATGGGAAAACATTCAGTACTTC
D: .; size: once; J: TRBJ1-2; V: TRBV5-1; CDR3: CASSLAGGDGYTF; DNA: TGCGCCAGCAGCTTGGCGGGGGGCGATGGCTACACCTTC
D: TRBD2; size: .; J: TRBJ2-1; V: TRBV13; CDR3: CASSSPVGGGRPGNEQFF; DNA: TGTGCCAGCAGCAGTCCAGTCGGGGGCGGGAGGCCAGGGAATGAGCAGTTCTTC
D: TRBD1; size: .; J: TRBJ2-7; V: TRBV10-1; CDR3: CASSPGTGIYEQYF; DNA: TGCGCCAGCAGCCCCGGGACAGGAATCTACGAGCAGTACTTC
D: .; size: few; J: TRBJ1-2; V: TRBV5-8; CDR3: CASTPGANYGYTF; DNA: TGTGCCAGCACCCCCGGAGCTAACTATGGCTACACCTTC
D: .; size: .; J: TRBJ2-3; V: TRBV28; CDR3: CASSLSDTQYF; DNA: TGTGCCAGCAGTCTGAGTGATACGCAGTATTTT
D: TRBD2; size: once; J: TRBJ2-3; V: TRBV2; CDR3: CASGTSGSTDTQYF; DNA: TGTGCCAGCGGGACTAGCGGGAGTACAGATACGCAGTATTTT
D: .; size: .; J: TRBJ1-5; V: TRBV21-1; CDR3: CASSNRTGRIRAQHF; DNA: TGTGCCAGCAGCAATAGGACAGGGCGAATACGAGCCCAGCATTTT
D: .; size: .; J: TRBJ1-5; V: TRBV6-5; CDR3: CASRGVTSNQPQHF; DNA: TGTGCCAGCAGGGGAGTCACGAGCAATCAGCCCCAGCATTTT
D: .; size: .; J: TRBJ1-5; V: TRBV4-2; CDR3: CASSQGASNQPQHF; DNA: TGTGCCAGCAGCCAAGGCGCTAGCAATCAGCCCCAGCATTTT
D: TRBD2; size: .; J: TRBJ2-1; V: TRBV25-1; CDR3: CASSDPSSGPDYNEQFF; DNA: TGTGCCAGCAGTGATCCTTCTAGCGGTCCGGACTACAATGAGCAGTTCTTC
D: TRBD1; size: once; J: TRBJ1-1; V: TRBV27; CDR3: CASSPQGANTEAFF; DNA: TGTGCCAGCAGTCCACAGGGGGCGAACACTGAAGCTTTCTTT
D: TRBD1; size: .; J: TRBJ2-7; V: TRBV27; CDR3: CASRTGGSYEQYF; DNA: TGTGCCAGCAGGACAGGGGGCTCCTACGAGCAGTACTTC
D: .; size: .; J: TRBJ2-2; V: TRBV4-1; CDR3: CASSQPRAGSFSGELFF; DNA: TGCGCCAGCAGCCAACCTAGGGCAGGGTCGTTTTCCGGGGAGCTGTTTTTT
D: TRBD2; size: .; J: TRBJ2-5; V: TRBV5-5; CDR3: CASSPRDYETQYF; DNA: TGTGCCAGCAGCCCCCGGGACTATGAGACCCAGTACTTC
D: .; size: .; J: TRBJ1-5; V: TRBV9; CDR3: CASSRGSNQPQHF; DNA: TGTGCCAGCAGCCGGGGGAGCAATCAGCCCCAGCATTTT
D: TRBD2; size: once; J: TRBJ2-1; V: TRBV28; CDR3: CASTEGTSGKTYNEQFF; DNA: TGTGCCAGTACTGAGGGAACTAGCGGGAAGACCTACAATGAGCAGTTCTTC
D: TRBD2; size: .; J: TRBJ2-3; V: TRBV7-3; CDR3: CASSLTGGGRASDTQYF; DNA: TGTGCCAGCAGCTTAACGGGAGGCGGGAGGGCCTCAGATACGCAGTATTTT
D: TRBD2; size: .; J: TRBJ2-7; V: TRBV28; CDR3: CASSHPAGGGYEQYF; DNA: TGTGCCAGCAGTCATCCAGCGGGAGGGGGGTACGAGCAGTACTTC
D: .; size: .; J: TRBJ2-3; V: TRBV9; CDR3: CASSVTRSTDTQYF; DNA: TGTGCCAGCAGCGTCACTCGTAGCACAGATACGCAGTATTTT